The rows below give T cell receptor beta chains drawn from one sample of a study of T cells in Graves' hyperthyroidism and ophthalmopathy. TCRdb re-called the multiplex PCR reads through MiXCR, storing one row per CDR3 protein. The sample shows about 640,000 distinct CDR3 sequences, around 21% of them seen only once. What was sequenced was blood. The receptors derive from a man aged 30 to 39 with Graves' ophthalmopathy. Each CDR3 is given with its conserved first and last residue. The order of the fields is clone size, J gene, V gene, D gene, CDR3 DNA, CDR3 protein. A D gene is named only where the DNA matches it firmly. The size of a clone is reported for some rows only, either as once, few or many, or as a class for expanded clones.

few,TRBJ2-5,TRBV20-1,NA,TGCAGTGCTAGAGATGACGCCAGGGAAGGGCAAGAGACCCAGTACTTC,CSARDDAREGQETQYF
NA,TRBJ1-1,TRBV3-1,NA,TGTGCCAGCAGCCAAGGGGCCCTCGGGGCTTTCTTT,CASSQGALGAFF
few,TRBJ2-2,TRBV14,NA,TGTGCCAGCAGCCTCCTCGATAACACCGGGGAGCTGTTTTTT,CASSLLDNTGELFF
NA,TRBJ2-7,TRBV4-1,TRBD1,TGCGCCAGCAGCGAACAGGGGGCCTACAATGAGCAGTACTTC,CASSEQGAYNEQYF
NA,TRBJ2-7,TRBV20-1,TRBD1,TGCAGTGCTTCTATATCGCTAGAGGGGCATCAGAAGCTCCGGGACAGGCACTACGAGCAGTACTTC,CSASISLEGHQKLRDRHYEQYF
many,TRBJ2-7,TRBV20-1,NA,TGCAGTGCTAGTACTAGCCTCAAGTACGAGCAGTACTTC,CSASTSLKYEQYF
NA,TRBJ1-4,TRBV25-1,NA,TGTGCCAGCAGTGACCTCCCCAGCGGAATGGATGAAAAACTGTTTTTT,CASSDLPSGMDEKLFF
NA,TRBJ2-7,TRBV29-1,NA,TGCAGCGTTGGGCGGACCACTACCTACGAGCAGTACTTC,CSVGRTTTYEQYF
few,TRBJ2-2,TRBV19,NA,TGTGCCAGTAGTATTAAGGGTGGCACCGGGGAGCTGTTTTTT,CASSIKGGTGELFF
NA,TRBJ2-7,TRBV27,TRBD2,TGTGCCAGCAGGACCGGGACTAGCGGGAGGAACTACGAGCAGTACTTC,CASRTGTSGRNYEQYF
many,TRBJ2-7,TRBV20-1,NA,TGCAGTGCCCGCCGGGACAGCGGGGAGCAGTACTTC,CSARRDSGEQYF
NA,TRBJ2-1,TRBV5-1,TRBD2,TGCGCCAGCAGTCCGGCTAGCGGGAGAGGGAATGAGCAGTTCTTC,CASSPASGRGNEQFF
few,TRBJ1-6,TRBV4-1,NA,TGCGCCAGCAGCCAAGATGGGGGATCCTATAATTCACCCCTCCACTTT,CASSQDGGSYNSPLHF
once,TRBJ2-7,TRBV7-2,NA,TGTGCCAGCAGCCCACTGAGGACAACAGGGAGTGGCGCGATGAGCTCCTACGAGCAGTACTTC,CASSPLRTTGSGAMSSYEQYF
few,TRBJ1-2,TRBV5-1,TRBD1,TGCGCCAGCAGCTGGGGTGACAGGGATGTTGATGGCTACACCTTC,CASSWGDRDVDGYTF
NA,TRBJ2-7,TRBV7-9,TRBD1,TGTGCCAGCAGCCAACCGGGACAGGGGGACTACGAGCAGTACTTC,CASSQPGQGDYEQYF
many,TRBJ1-4,TRBV11-2,TRBD1,TGTGCCAGCAGCTTAGTAGGAGGACAGGGGGAAAAACTGTTTTTT,CASSLVGGQGEKLFF
NA,TRBJ2-4,TRBV6-2/TRBV6-3,TRBD1,TGTGCCAGCAGTTTTGGACAGGCTCAATACTTC,CASSFGQAQYF